These 22 T cell receptor beta chains were all obtained from the same sample, sequenced in a study of T cell responses to AZD1222 COVID-19 vaccine. TCRdb's copy holds only in-frame clones and misses some; the assay was immunoSEQ multiplex PCR. The sample carries about 54,000 clones, around nine tenths recorded once. Sequenced material: peripheral blood, taken 28 days after the second AZD1222 dose. All receptors derive from an adult who received the AZD1222 COVID-19 vaccine.

This clone turned up a few times. The V call is TRBV5-5, the J call TRBJ1-3; D perhaps matches TRBD1 (5 bases). Trimming cost V 5 bases and J 0 bases, with 9 bases left between them. The length of the CDR3 is 14 residues. CDR1 is SGHKS, CDR2 YYEKEE, per germline (reference sequence). For the CDR3, the DNA is TGTGCCAGCAGGCCGGACACCTCTGGAAACACCATATATTTT. This translates into CASRPDTSGNTIYF.

The V gene is TRBV15, the J gene TRBJ2-1; 11 bases match TRBD2. J was trimmed by 3 bases and V by 6 bases; bases with no gene match: 16. The germline gives CDR1 LNHNV, CDR2 YYDKDF (reference sequence). CDR3 length equals 19 residues. The CDR3 region has the DNA TGTGCCACCAGACTTAATCTAGCGGGGGGCGCCCCTCACTACAATGAGCAGTTCTTC. Amino acids: CATRLNLAGGAPHYNEQFF.

This clone came up a few times. This chain uses TRBV12-3 or TRBV12-4 with TRBJ1-1; D is perhaps TRBD1 (5 bases). Deletions cut 1 base from V and 10 bases from J, with 10 bases between. This CDR3 is 12 amino acids long. The CDR3 loop is CASSLVSGRAFF. In DNA, the CDR3 is TGTGCCAGCAGTTTAGTTTCGGGGCGAGCTTTCTTT.

The chain carries TRBV30 and TRBJ1-2; D remains ambiguous. The CDR3 runs to 14 residues. Between the trimmed V and J ends, which lost 3 bases and 4 bases, there was a span of 15 bases. Germline CDR1 and CDR2: GTSNPN and SVGIG (reference sequence). The CDR3 region is CAWSETTQGYGYTF. The CDR3, as DNA: TGTGCCTGGAGCGAGACCACTCAAGGCTATGGCTACACCTTC.

V is TRBV2 and J is TRBJ2-1, with 9 nucleotides matching TRBD2. V lost 3 bases, J lost 7 bases, and 10 bases stayed unmatched. The CDR3 is made up of 16 amino acids. CDR1 SNHLY and CDR2 FYNNEI come from the germline V gene. The CDR3 is CASSDRIAGALNEQFF. DNA of the CDR3: TGTGCCAGCAGTGATCGAATAGCGGGGGCCTTGAATGAGCAGTTCTTC.

V and J are TRBV4-2 and TRBJ2-7, with 7 bases identical to TRBD1. V lost 0 bases to trimming and J lost 5 bases; unmatched junction nucleotides: 4. Germline CDR1 reads LGHNA; CDR2 reads YNFKEQ. The CDR3 length is 14 residues. The CDR3 reads CASSQEGGTDEQYF. CDR3 DNA sequence: TGTGCCAGCAGCCAAGAAGGGGGCACGGACGAGCAGTACTTC.

This clone is a singleton in its sample. The chain couples TRBV19 to TRBJ1-1, with TRBD1 matching over 9 bases. The germline V gene has CDR1 LNHDA and CDR2 SQIVND (reference sequence). The CDR3 totals 16 residues. Germline trimming cut 5 bases from V and 0 bases from J; bases unmatched to any gene: 7. The CDR3 region is CASSARTGDLNTEAFF. The DNA for the CDR3 is TGTGCCAGTAGTGCCCGGACAGGGGACTTGAACACTGAAGCTTTCTTT.

This clone was observed a handful of times. The genes are TRBV7-3 and TRBJ2-3; D may be TRBD2 (7 bases). This CDR3 region has 15 residues. Germline CDR1 reads SGHTA; CDR2 reads FQGTGA. V lost 3 bases and J 4 bases, leaving 14 bases between the germline ends. CDR3: CASSFQRGGPDTQYF. The DNA for the CDR3 is TGTGCCAGCAGCTTTCAGAGGGGGGGGCCAGATACGCAGTATTTT.

This rearrangement joins TRBV12-3 or TRBV12-4 to TRBJ1-6, with 7 positions matching TRBD1. CDR3 size: 13 residues. Trimming at V came to 6 bases and at J to 7 bases, leaving 3 bases not matched to a gene. The DNA of the CDR3 is TGTGCCAGCAGCGACAGGGCCAATTCACCCCTCCACTTT. It encodes CASSDRANSPLHF.

The genes are TRBV5-4 and TRBJ2-2; 9 nucleotides line up with TRBD1. The germline gives CDR1 SGHNT, CDR2 YYREEE (reference sequence). The CDR3 has 16 amino acids. Trimming removed 2 bases from V and 0 bases from J; junction bases left unmatched: 2. For the CDR3, the DNA is TGTGCCAGCAGCTTAGACAGGGGGGCGAACACCGGGGAGCTGTTTTTT. It translates to CASSLDRGANTGELFF.

This clone is a singleton in its sample. V and J are TRBV2 and TRBJ2-7, with 7 bases aligning to TRBD2. The J segment lost 6 bases and the V segment lost 10 bases, leaving 12 bases of the junction unmatched. Germline V gene sequence: CDR1 SNHLY, CDR2 FYNNEI. This CDR3 is built from 13 residues. The CDR3 DNA follows: TGTGCCACCCGATGGGGGAGGGAAGGCGAGCAGTACTTC. Translated: CATRWGREGEQYF.

This sequence joins TRBV7-2 and TRBJ2-5; D is undetermined. Trimming removed 1 base at V and 4 bases at J, with 7 bases between. This CDR3 comprises 13 residues. CDR1 is SGHTA, CDR2 FQGNSA, per germline. The CDR3 loop reads CASSLGGSETQYF. CDR3 nucleotides: TGTGCCAGCAGCTTAGGGGGTTCAGAGACCCAGTACTTC.

The gene calls are TRBV7-9 and TRBJ1-6; D not certain. Germline assignment: CDR1 SEHNR and CDR2 FQNEAQ (reference sequence). V lost 5 bases to trimming and J lost 18 bases, with 17 bases between them. The CDR3 consists of 12 residues. CDR3 sequence (DNA): TGTGCCAGCAGCCCCGACGGATCCCATCCCCACTTT. Translated: CASSPDGSHPHF.

J is TRBJ1-1 and V is TRBV4-2; D gene uncertain. This CDR3 contains 14 residues. Germline V gives CDR1 LGHNA, CDR2 YNFKEQ. The V end was cut by 1 base, the J end by 2 bases, with 8 bases between. CDR3 nucleotide sequence: TGTGCCAGCAGCCAAGTACAGTCCAACACTGAAGCTTTCTTT. It is translated as CASSQVQSNTEAFF.

This chain joins TRBV18 and TRBJ2-7; 9 bases line up with TRBD1. There are 16 residues in the CDR3. CDR1 and CDR2 from the germline V gene are KGHSH and LQKENI. The V gene end was trimmed by 3 bases and the J gene end by 0 bases; junction bases not matched to a gene: 6. The CDR3 loop is CASSPQGQGRSYEQYF. In nucleotides, the CDR3 is TGTGCCAGCTCACCGCAGGGACAGGGTCGCTCCTACGAGCAGTACTTC.

This chain joins TRBV7-6 and TRBJ1-5; the D gene is possibly TRBD1 (6 bases). V was shortened by 4 bases and J by 2 bases, with 12 bases between the two germline ends. CDR1 is SGHVS and CDR2 is FNYEAQ in the germline V gene. The CDR3 spans 15 residues. CDR3 sequence reads: CASSWGPGGNQPQHF. CDR3 nucleotides: TGTGCCAGCAGCTGGGGACCAGGGGGCAATCAGCCCCAGCATTTT. Together with reference TRBV7-6 and TRBJ1-5, the CDR3 gives the full variable domain: GAGVSQSPRYKVTKRGQDVALRCDPISGHVSLYWYRQALGQGPEFLTYFNYEAQQDKSGLPNDRFSAERPEGSISTLTIQRTEQRDSAMYRCASSWGPGGNQPQHFGDGTRLSIL.

The chain is built from TRBV3-1 (or the pseudogene TRBV3-2) and TRBJ1-6, with D unresolved. This CDR3 contains 15 residues. Trimming stripped 2 bases from V and 4 bases from J, with 9 bases between. Germline lookup yields CDR1 LGHDT and CDR2 YNNKEL (reference sequence). CDR3 in DNA: TGTGCCAGCAGCCAAAATCCACAATATAATTCACCCCTCCACTTT. This sequence encodes CASSQNPQYNSPLHF.

This chain uses TRBV4-2 with TRBJ2-6; 12 bases match TRBD1. The CDR3 extends over 20 amino acids. Germline lookup yields CDR1 LGHNA and CDR2 YNFKEQ. Trimming took 1 base from V and 4 from J; bases not matched to a gene: 11. The CDR3 coding sequence is TGTGCCAGCAGCCAAGCCACCGGGACAGGGGGCGCGGGAGGGGCCAACGTCCTGACTTTC. Encoded protein: CASSQATGTGGAGGANVLTF.

The gene calls are TRBV6-2 or TRBV6-3 and TRBJ2-4; the match to TRBD1 covers 7 bases. The CDR3 runs 14 residues. From germline, CDR1 is MNHEY and CDR2 SVGEGT. The V segment lost 4 bases and the J segment 8 bases; nucleotides outside the gene matches: 8. The CDR3 DNA sequence: TGTGCCAGCAGTTTGAGACAGGGTGCGGACATTCAGTACTTC. Its translation: CASSLRQGADIQYF.

The chain couples TRBV6-2 or TRBV6-3 to TRBJ2-7; 9 bases fit TRBD2. J lost 4 bases, V lost 5 bases, and 15 bases had no gene match. CDR1 is MNHEY and CDR2 is SVGEGT in the germline V gene. CDR3 length: 17 amino acids. The CDR3 region has the DNA TGTGCCAGCAGTCACGACTGGGCGGGAGGGCCTTCGTACGAGCAGTACTTC. Protein product: CASSHDWAGGPSYEQYF.

The chain recombines TRBV6-5 with TRBJ2-7; 9 bases align to TRBD1. V trimming: 5 bases; J trimming: 7 bases; junction bases outside the gene matches: 9. CDR1 is MNHEY, CDR2 SVGAGI, per germline. This CDR3 is 14 amino acids long. This chain's CDR3 is CASSHRQGVDEQYF. CDR3 bases: TGTGCCAGCAGTCACAGACAGGGGGTGGATGAGCAGTACTTC.

This clone was seen a single time. This chain links TRBV4-2 with TRBJ2-2; D is unresolved. Germline V gene sequence: CDR1 LGHNA, CDR2 YNFKEQ. CDR3 length: 16 residues. V was clipped by 1 base and J by 3 bases, with 12 bases between them. The CDR3 nucleotides read TGTGCCAGCAGCCAAGCAAGAGGAAGTCACACCGGGGAGCTGTTTTTT. Its translation is CASSQARGSHTGELFF.